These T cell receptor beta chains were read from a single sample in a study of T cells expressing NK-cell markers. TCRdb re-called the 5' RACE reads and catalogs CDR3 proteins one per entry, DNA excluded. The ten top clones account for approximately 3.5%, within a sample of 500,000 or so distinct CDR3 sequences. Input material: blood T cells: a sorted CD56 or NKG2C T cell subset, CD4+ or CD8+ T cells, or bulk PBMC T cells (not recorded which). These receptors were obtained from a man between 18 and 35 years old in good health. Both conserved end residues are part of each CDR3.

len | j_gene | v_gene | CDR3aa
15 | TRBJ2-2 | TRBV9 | CASSLGRDRTGELFF
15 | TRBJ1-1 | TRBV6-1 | CASSEVWGGDTEAFF
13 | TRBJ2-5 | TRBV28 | CASLLGGQETQYF
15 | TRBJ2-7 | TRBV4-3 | CASSQDTADTYEQYF
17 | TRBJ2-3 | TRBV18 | CASSPLRQGAVVDTQYF
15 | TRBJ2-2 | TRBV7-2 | CASSLVGGVTGELFF
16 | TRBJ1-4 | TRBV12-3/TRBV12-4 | CASSGGFFATNEKLFF
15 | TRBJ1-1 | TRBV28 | CASSLLGGPVTEAFF
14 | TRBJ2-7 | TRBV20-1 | CSARFRPGGHEQYF
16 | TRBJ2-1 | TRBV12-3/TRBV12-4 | CASSFYRTSGSDEQFF
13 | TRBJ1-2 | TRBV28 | CASTDRSTYGYTF
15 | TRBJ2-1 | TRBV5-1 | CASSKTSGSYNEQFF
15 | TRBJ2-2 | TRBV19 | CASTQPGTNTGELFF
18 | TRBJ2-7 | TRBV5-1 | CASSSARSRDRGFYEQYF
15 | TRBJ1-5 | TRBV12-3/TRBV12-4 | CASSLGAGTGQPQHF
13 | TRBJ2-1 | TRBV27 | CASSPESQNEQFF
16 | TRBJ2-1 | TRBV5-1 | CASSRVQTSANNEQFF
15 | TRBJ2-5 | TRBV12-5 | CASGLDSWYQETQYF
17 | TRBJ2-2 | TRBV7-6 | CASSYGGQGSGTGELFF
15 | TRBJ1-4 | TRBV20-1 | CSARSPRLANEKLFF
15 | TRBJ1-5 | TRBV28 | CASRPAIGDNQPQHF
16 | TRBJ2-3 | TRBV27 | CASKSVQGAGTDTQYF
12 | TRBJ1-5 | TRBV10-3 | CAISEGVQPQHF
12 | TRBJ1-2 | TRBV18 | CASSPTGDGYTF
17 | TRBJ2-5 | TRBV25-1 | CASNSGGTARNQETQYF
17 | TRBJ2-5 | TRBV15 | CATSRAPGLAIQETQYF
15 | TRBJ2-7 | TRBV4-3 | CASSHRDRADYEQYF
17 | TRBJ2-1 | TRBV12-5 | CASGFAPSGDLYNEQFF
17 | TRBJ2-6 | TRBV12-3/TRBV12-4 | CASSADRGKAGANVLTF
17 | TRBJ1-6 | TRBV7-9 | CASSLGAASSYNSPLHF
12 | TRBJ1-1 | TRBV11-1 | CASSLLGGEAFF
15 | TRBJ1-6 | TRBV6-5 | CASRWSNLDNSPLHF
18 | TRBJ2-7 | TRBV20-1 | CSARDREKRQGDSYEQYF
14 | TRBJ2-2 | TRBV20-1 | CSAKGLSNTGELFF
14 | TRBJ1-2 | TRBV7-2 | CASSLGGSNYGYTF
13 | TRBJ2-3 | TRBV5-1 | CASSLSGRDTQYF
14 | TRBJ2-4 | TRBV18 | CASSRLEGQNIQYF
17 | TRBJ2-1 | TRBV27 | CASSLGGRDRAYNEQFF
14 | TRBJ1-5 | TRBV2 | CASNLGQGNQPQHF
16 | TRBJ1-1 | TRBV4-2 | CASSRRGSEPNTEAFF
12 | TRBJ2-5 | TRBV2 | CASQTSGETQYF
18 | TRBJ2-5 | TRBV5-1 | CASSSLTSSGRRVETQYF
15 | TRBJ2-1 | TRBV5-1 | CASSLDLSSYNEQFF
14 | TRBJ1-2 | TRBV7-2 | CASSLIKGNYGYTF
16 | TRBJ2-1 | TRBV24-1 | CATSDFKDRKYNEQFF
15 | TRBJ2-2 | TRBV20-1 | CSARDNSGTTGELFF
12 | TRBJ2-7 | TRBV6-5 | CASSIQGSEQYF